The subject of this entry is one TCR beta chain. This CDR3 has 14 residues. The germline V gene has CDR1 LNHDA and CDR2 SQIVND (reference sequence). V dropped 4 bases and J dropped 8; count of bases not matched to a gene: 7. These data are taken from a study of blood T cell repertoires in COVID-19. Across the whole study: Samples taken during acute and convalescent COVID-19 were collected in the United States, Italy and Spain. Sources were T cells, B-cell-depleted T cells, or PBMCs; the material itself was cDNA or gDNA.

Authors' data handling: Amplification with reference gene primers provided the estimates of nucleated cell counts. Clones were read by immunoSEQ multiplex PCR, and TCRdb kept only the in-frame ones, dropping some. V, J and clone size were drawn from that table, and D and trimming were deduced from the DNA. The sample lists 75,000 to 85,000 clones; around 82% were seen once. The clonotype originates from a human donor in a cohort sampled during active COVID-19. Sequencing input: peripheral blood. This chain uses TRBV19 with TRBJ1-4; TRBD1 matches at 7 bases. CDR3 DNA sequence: TGTGCCAGTAGTAGGGACAGCGGAGGCGAAAAACTGTTTTTT. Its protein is CASSRDSGGEKLFF.